The clone carrying this TCR beta chain was picked up many times. Its antigen is still unknown. This entry belongs to a study of T-cell reconstitution after alpha-beta-depleted transplantation in children. Overall study findings and caveats: About two months after transplant, alpha-beta T cells reportedly came from several hundred expanded graft clones. By one year post-transplant, T-cell counts and diversity largely arose from T cells that were newly produced. Some patients' high day-60 TCRbeta diversity was attributed to recipient cells surviving conditioning.

Unique molecular identifiers were incorporated when the TCRbeta library was constructed. TCRdb processed the PCR reads anew with MiXCR; each CDR3 protein has one entry. The table lists roughly 310,000 distinct CDR3 sequences, around 25% of them singletons, with around 9.9% in the top ten. Germline V gene lookup returns CDR1 MGHRA and CDR2 YSYEKL. V was clipped by 0 bases and J by 3 bases, with 15 bases between them. The CDR3 is 17 amino acids. The sequence came from a male patient younger than 18 who had a stem cell transplant for acute lymphoblastic leukemia, so the T cells may come from the graft donor. The chain couples TRBV4-1 to TRBJ2-1, with D possibly TRBD1 on 6 matching bases. The material sequenced was PBMCs, mostly from graft donor cells, taken 180 days after TCRalphabeta/CD19-depleted stem cell transplant. CDR3: CASSQDGDRIFYNEQFF. The CDR3 coding sequence is TGCGCCAGCAGCCAAGATGGAGACAGGATCTTCTACAATGAGCAGTTCTTC.